This T cell receptor beta chain was profiled in a study of T-cell reconstitution after alpha-beta-depleted transplantation in children. Unique molecular identifiers featured in how the TCRbeta library was prepared. TCRdb used MiXCR to reprocess the PCR reads, holding one entry per CDR3 protein. The sample has 200,000 to 300,000 distinct CDR3 sequences; about 26% are singletons. This CDR3 contains 15 residues. From germline, CDR1 is SQVTM and CDR2 ANQGSEA. The germline V and J ends were trimmed by 0 bases and 1 base, with 12 bases remaining between them. This specimen was PBMCs, taken before TCRalphabeta/CD19-depleted stem cell transplant. The chain couples TRBV29-1 to TRBJ2-5; the D is unclear. The sequence derives from a girl aged 2-10 years with Fanconi anemia, due to receive a stem cell transplant. The CDR3 reads CSVEEVAVVQETQYF. For the CDR3, the DNA is TGCAGCGTTGAAGAGGTGGCGGTGGTCCAAGAGACCCAGTACTTC.